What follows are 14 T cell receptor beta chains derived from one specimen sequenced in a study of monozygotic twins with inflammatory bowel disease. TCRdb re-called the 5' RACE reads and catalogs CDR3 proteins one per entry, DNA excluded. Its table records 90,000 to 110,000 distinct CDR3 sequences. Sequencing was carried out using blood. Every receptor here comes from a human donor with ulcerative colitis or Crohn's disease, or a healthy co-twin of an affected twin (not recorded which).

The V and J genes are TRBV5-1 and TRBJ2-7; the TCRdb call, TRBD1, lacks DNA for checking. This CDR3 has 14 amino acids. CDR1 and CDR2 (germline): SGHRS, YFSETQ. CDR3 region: CASSFGQGANEQYF.

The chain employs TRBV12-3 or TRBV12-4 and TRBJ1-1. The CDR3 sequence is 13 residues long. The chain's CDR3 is CASSKGGGTEAFF.

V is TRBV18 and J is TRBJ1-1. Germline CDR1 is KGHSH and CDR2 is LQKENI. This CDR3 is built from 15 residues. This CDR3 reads CASSPRKGGNSEAFF.

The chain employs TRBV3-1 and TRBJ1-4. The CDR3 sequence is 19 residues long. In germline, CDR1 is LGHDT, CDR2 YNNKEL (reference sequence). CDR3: CASSQSNFRQLATNEKLFF. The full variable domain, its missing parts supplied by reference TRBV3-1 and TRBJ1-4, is DTAVSQTPKYLVTQMGNDKSIKCEQNLGHDTMYWYKQDSKKFLKIMFSYNNKELIINETVPNRFSPKSPDKAHLNLHINSLELGDSAVYFCASSQSNFRQLATNEKLFFGSGTQLSVL.

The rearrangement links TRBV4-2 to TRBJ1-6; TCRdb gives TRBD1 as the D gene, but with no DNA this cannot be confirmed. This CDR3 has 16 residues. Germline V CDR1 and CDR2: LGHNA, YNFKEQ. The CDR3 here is CASSQAGQGFNSPLHF.

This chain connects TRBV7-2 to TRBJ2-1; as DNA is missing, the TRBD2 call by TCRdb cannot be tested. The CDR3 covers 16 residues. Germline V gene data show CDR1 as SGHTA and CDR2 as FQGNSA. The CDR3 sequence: CASRPRSSGSHNEQFF.

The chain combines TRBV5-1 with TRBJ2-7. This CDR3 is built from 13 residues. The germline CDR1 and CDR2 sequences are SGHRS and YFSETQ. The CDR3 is CASSELVGYEQYF.

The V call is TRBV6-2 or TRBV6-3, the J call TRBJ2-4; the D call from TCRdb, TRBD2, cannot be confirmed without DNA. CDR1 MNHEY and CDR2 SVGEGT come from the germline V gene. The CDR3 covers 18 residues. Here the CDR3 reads CASSPTSGRGGAKNIQYF.

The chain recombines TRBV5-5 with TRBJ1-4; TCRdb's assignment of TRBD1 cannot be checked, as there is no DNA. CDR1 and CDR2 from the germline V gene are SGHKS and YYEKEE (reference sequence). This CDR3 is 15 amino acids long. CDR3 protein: CASSSLRDSRVKLFF.

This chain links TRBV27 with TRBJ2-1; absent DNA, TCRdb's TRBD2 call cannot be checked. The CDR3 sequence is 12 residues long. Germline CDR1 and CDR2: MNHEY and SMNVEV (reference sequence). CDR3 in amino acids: CASSSLDNEQFF.

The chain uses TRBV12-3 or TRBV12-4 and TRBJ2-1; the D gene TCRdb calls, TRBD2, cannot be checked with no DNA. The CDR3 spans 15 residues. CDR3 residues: CASSSGASGSDEQFF.

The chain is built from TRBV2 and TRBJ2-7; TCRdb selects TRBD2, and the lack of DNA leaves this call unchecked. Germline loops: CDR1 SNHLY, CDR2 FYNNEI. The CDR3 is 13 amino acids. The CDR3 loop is CASSDDYSYEQYF.

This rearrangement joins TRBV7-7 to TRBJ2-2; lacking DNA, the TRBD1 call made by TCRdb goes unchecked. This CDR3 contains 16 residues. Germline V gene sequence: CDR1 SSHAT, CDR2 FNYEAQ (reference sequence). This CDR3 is CASSLGSGGDTGELFF.

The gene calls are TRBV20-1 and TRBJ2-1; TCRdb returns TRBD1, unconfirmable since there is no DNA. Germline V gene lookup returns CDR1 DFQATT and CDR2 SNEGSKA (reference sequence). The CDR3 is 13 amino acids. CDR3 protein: CSARTPLADEQFF.